Listed below are T cell receptor beta chains from one sample, sequenced in a study of blood T cells in healthy people across ages. One entry per CDR3 protein results from TCRdb running MiXCR on the 5' RACE reads. Among 1 million to 1.2 million distinct CDR3 sequences listed, 35% to 40% were seen once. Sequencing was performed on blood. These receptors were collected from a man younger than 35 in good health. The CDR3 runs from the conserved cysteine through the conserved F or W. Clone sizes are given selectively: once, few, many, or a class where the clone is expanded.

v_call,cdr3_length,clone_size,j_call,cdr3_aa
TRBV5-1,16,few,.,CASSLRPESSYNEQYF
TRBV20-1,16,.,TRBJ1-2,CSARDRDRVPNYGYTF
TRBV7-2,13,.,TRBJ1-1,CASSPQGVTEAFF
TRBV3-1,14,.,TRBJ2-7,CAGPGQGVQHEQYF
TRBV10-3,12,.,TRBJ1-2,CAISPRLDGYTF
TRBV7-9,13,.,TRBJ1-1,CASTCREGTEAFF
TRBV5-1,16,.,TRBJ1-4,CASSVRASTGGEKLFF
TRBV20-1,14,few,TRBJ2-3,CSASLAGSTDTQYF
TRBV20-1,16,.,.,CSARDPTGSSYNEQYF
TRBV6-5,15,.,TRBJ2-3,CASSYSTGGSDAQYF
TRBV4-3,15,few,TRBJ1-1,CASSQAGRANTEAFF
TRBV5-1,13,.,TRBJ1-1,CASSQDRFLEAFF
TRBV9,15,.,TRBJ2-6,CASSGTARGANVLTF
TRBV4-2,12,few,TRBJ1-1,CASSPTGSQAFF
TRBV4-2,18,.,TRBJ2-1,CASSQEIAGGPRHNEQFF
TRBV7-9,16,.,TRBJ2-1,CASSLQSGARHNEQFF
TRBV6-5,20,.,TRBJ2-3,CASSYSSHTASGGSTDTQYF
TRBV7-9,16,few,TRBJ1-2,CASSLGRDNLAGGYTF
TRBV25-1,15,.,TRBJ2-1,CASSPAAGGYNEQFF
TRBV5-6,17,.,TRBJ1-2,CASSSWGAARANYGYTF
TRBV7-2,15,.,TRBJ2-5,CASSRPSGTQETQYF
TRBV25-1,15,few,TRBJ1-5,CASSGGRYSNQPQHF
TRBV7-2,16,many,TRBJ1-2,CASSLVWDKKNYGYTF
TRBV7-8,16,.,TRBJ1-5,CASSLGAGSRNQPQHF
TRBV5-1,16,.,TRBJ1-2,CASSLTPEVLNYGYTF
TRBV20-1,16,few,TRBJ2-1,CSARDFSTSGGNEQFF
TRBV20-1,13,.,TRBJ1-1,CSAMGQINTEAFF
TRBV27,13,few,.,CASSSRSPYEQYF
TRBV6-5,18,once,TRBJ2-3,CASSYFITGRRHRDTQYF
TRBV4-1,21,.,TRBJ2-6,CASSQEEPQHGKGYEANVLTF
TRBV7-2,19,.,TRBJ2-2,CASSLDGTGQRGNTGELFF
TRBV5-4,14,few,TRBJ1-6,CASSRQADNSPPHF
TRBV20-1,14,.,TRBJ2-7,CSARDREVSYEQYF
TRBV7-9,15,few,TRBJ2-1,CASSPRQSPYNEQFF
TRBV4-2,13,few,TRBJ2-3,CASSQGQKDTQYF
TRBV29-1,11,.,TRBJ1-2,CSVGGSRGYTF
TRBV7-9,18,.,TRBJ2-3,CASSLWRAAGGPTDTQYF
TRBV29-1,11,.,TRBJ2-1,CSVGWRSEQFF
TRBV12-3/TRBV12-4,15,.,TRBJ2-1,CASSFGESSYNEQFF
TRBV20-1,15,.,TRBJ1-5,CSARDRLNSNQPQHF
TRBV6-1,15,few,.,CASSEGLTGMETQYF